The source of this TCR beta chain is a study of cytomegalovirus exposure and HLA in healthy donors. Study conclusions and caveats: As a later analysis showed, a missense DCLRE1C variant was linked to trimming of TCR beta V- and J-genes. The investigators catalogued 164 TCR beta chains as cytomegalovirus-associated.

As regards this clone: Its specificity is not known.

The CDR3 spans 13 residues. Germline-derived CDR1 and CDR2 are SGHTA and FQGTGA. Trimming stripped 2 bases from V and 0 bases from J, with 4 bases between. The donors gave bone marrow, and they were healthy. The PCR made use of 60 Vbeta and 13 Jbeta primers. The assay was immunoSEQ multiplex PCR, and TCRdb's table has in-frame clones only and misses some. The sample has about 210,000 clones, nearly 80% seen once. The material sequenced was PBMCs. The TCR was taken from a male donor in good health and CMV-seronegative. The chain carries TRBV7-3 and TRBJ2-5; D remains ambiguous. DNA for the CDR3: TGTGCCAGCAGCTTACAGTACCAAGAGACCCAGTACTTC. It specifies CASSLQYQETQYF.